This is a list of T cell receptor beta chains from one sample in a study of T cells in Graves' hyperthyroidism and ophthalmopathy. One entry per CDR3 protein results from TCRdb running MiXCR on the multiplex PCR reads. The sample shows approximately 640,000 distinct CDR3 sequences, about 16% of them seen only once. Sequencing was performed on blood. The receptors here all came from a woman aged 25 to 39 with Graves' hyperthyroidism. Each CDR3 is given with its conserved first and last residue. A D gene is named only where the DNA matches it firmly. Clone size is stated in some rows and not others, as once, few, many or a class when expanded.

CASSLSRGAGGSYEQYF	TGTGCCAGCAGTCTTTCGCGGGGAGCGGGAGGGTCCTACGAGCAGTACTTC	TRBV28	TRBJ2-7	TRBD2	many
CASSLEREVGQYF	TGTGCCAGCAGTTTAGAGAGGGAGGTAGGGCAGTATTTT	TRBV12-3/TRBV12-4	TRBJ2-3	.	.
CASSQIAGGETQYF	TGTGCCAGCAGCCAGATAGCGGGAGGGGAGACCCAGTACTTC	TRBV11-2	TRBJ2-5	TRBD2	many
CASSLTGARYNEQFF	TGTGCCAGCAGTTTAACAGGGGCCCGCTACAATGAGCAGTTCTTC	TRBV12-3/TRBV12-4	TRBJ2-1	TRBD1	many
CASRGRGTGELFF	TGTGCCAGCAGGGGCCGCGGCACCGGGGAGCTGTTTTTT	TRBV11-3	TRBJ2-2	.	many
CASSISETQYF	TGTGCCAGTAGTATATCGGAGACCCAGTACTTC	TRBV19	TRBJ2-5	.	.
CSVGGRDLYNEQFF	TGCAGCGTAGGGGGTAGGGACTTATACAATGAGCAGTTCTTC	TRBV29-1	TRBJ2-1	.	few
CASSYSRGLYGYTF	TGTGCCAGCAGTTACTCGAGGGGTTTATATGGCTACACCTTC	TRBV6-6	TRBJ1-2	.	many
CATSPSFREATQYF	TGTGCCACCTCTCCTAGTTTCAGGGAAGCGACCCAGTACTTC	TRBV24-1	TRBJ2-5	.	.
CASSESDRGAEAFF	TGTGCCAGCAGTGAAAGTGACAGGGGCGCTGAAGCTTTCTTT	TRBV2	TRBJ1-1	TRBD1	many
CSVQTGGAGSGSYEQYF	TGCAGCGTGCAGACAGGGGGCGCAGGTTCGGGCTCCTACGAGCAGTACTTC	TRBV29-1	TRBJ2-7	TRBD1	.
CASSMLAVPVWTVENEKLFF	TGTGCCAGCAGTATGCTTGCAGTCCCCGTATGGACAGTAGAGAATGAAAAACTGTTTTTT	TRBV27	TRBJ1-4	.	.
CASSLDSGLAGSQYF	TGTGCCAGCAGCTTAGATTCTGGACTAGCCGGCTCCCAGTACTTC	TRBV11-2	TRBJ2-5	TRBD2	.
CASSPPPGQAFF	TGTGCCAGCTCACCACCTCCAGGGCAAGCTTTCTTT	TRBV18	TRBJ1-1	.	many
CASSPSRTSGLQETQYF	TGTGCCAGCTCACCCTCCCGGACTAGCGGCCTACAAGAGACCCAGTACTTC	TRBV18	TRBJ2-5	TRBD2	.
CASSFQGHGNTIYF	TGCGCCAGCAGCTTTCAGGGGCATGGAAACACCATATATTTT	TRBV5-1	TRBJ1-3	.	.
CASSQDRRSSSGANVLTF	TGTGCCAGCAGCCAAGATAGGCGGTCCTCCTCTGGGGCCAACGTCCTGACTTTC	TRBV4-2	TRBJ2-6	.	many
CASSLGQGSGGYTF	TGTGCCAGCAGCTTAGGACAGGGATCGGGTGGCTACACCTTC	TRBV7-9	TRBJ1-2	TRBD1	.
CASSLAWSYEQYF	TGCGCCAGCAGCTTGGCCTGGTCCTACGAGCAGTACTTC	TRBV5-1	TRBJ2-7	.	many
CASRGQYNQPQHF	TGTGCCAGCCGTGGACAGTACAATCAGCCCCAGCATTTT	TRBV28	TRBJ1-5	.	few
CASSLVYFGREVYF	TGTGCCAGCAGCTTAGTTTATTTTGGTCGGGAGGTGTACTTC	TRBV11-2	TRBJ2-5	TRBD2	few
CSAFQSLSNQPQHF	TGCAGTGCTTTCCAGAGCCTTAGCAATCAGCCCCAGCATTTT	TRBV20-1	TRBJ1-5	.	many
CASSSFVGNTGELFF	TGTGCCAGCAGCTCATTTGTTGGGAACACCGGGGAGCTGTTTTTT	TRBV9	TRBJ2-2	.	few
CASSYSMVSGSRGDTQYF	TGTGCCAGCAGTTACTCGATGGTTAGCGGGAGCCGGGGAGATACGCAGTATTTT	TRBV6-5	TRBJ2-3	TRBD2	few
CASGSYRKMNTEAFF	TGTGCCAGTGGCTCATACAGGAAGATGAACACTGAAGCTTTCTTT	TRBV19	TRBJ1-1	.	.
CASSLGWDTYNEQFF	TGCGCCAGCAGCTTGGGTTGGGACACTTACAATGAGCAGTTCTTC	TRBV5-1	TRBJ2-1	.	few
CASSLVGSSIQYF	TGTGCCAGCAGCTTAGTCGGTAGCTCAATCCAGTACTTC	TRBV7-6	TRBJ2-5	.	few
CASSFRTLGPRAGKSNEQFF	TGCGCCAGCAGCTTTCGGACGTTAGGACCTAGGGCGGGAAAGTCCAATGAGCAGTTCTTC	TRBV5-1	TRBJ2-1	.	.
CASSDKGTLSNQPQHF	TGTGCCAGCAGTGATAAGGGGACACTTAGCAATCAGCCCCAGCATTTT	TRBV2	TRBJ1-5	.	many